These T cell receptor beta chains were read from a single sample in a study of patients and donors after allogeneic stem cell transplantation. From the RT-PCR reads, TCRdb called clonotypes with MiXCR, one entry per CDR3 protein. The sample includes roughly 940,000 distinct CDR3 sequences, approximately 18% of them seen just once. The sequenced sample consisted of blood, either unsorted or a sorted T cell fraction (not recorded which). Every receptor here comes from a human donor who was either an allogeneic HSCT recipient or a stem cell or donor lymphocyte infusion donor (not recorded which). It is not recorded whose cells these are; they may come from a transplant donor. Both conserved end residues are part of each CDR3. A D gene is named only where the DNA matches it firmly. The size field is filled for only some rows; it gives once, few, many or a size class.

j_call	clone_size	v_call	d_call	cdr3_nt	cdr3_aa
TRBJ1-2	few	TRBV2	NA	TGTGCCAGCAGTGAAACCGAGACGGGGTTTGATCGCACCTTC	CASSETETGFDRTF
TRBJ2-1	NA	TRBV5-1	NA	TGCGCCAGCAGCTTGGCCGGGACTACTGGGACACTCGAGCAGTTCTTC	CASSLAGTTGTLEQFF
TRBJ1-2	few	TRBV12-3/TRBV12-4	TRBD1	TGTGCCAGCAGAAATCGGACAGGAAATGGCTACACCTTC	CASRNRTGNGYTF
TRBJ1-2	NA	TRBV30	NA	TGTGCCTGGGACAGTCATAACTATGGCTACACCTTC	CAWDSHNYGYTF
TRBJ1-1	few	TRBV4-1	NA	TGCGCCAGCAGCCAAGCTCTGACTTCTGGGGACACTGAAGCTTTCTTT	CASSQALTSGDTEAFF
TRBJ2-2	NA	TRBV4-1	NA	TGCGCCAGCAGCCGGCTCAGCGGGGAGCTGTTTTTT	CASSRLSGELFF
TRBJ2-7	NA	TRBV6-5	TRBD2	TGTGCCAGCAGTTACGGGGCTAGCGGGGGCCACGAGCAGTACTTC	CASSYGASGGHEQYF
TRBJ2-5	NA	TRBV28	TRBD1	TGTGCCAGCAGCCCCAGGGGGTCCCTCAGAGGGACCCAGTACTTC	CASSPRGSLRGTQYF
TRBJ2-2	few	TRBV7-8	TRBD1	TGTGCCAGCAGCCGAAAGAGGACAGGCCCGAACACCGGGGAGCTGTTTTTT	CASSRKRTGPNTGELFF
TRBJ2-7	few	TRBV20-1	TRBD1	TGCAGTGCCCCCTCCGGGACAGTGACCTCCTACGAGCAGTACTTC	CSAPSGTVTSYEQYF
TRBJ2-3	NA	TRBV27	NA	TGTGCCAGCAGTTTAACCTCGGGAGTGTCAAATCAGTATTTT	CASSLTSGVSNQYF
TRBJ2-7	NA	TRBV28	NA	TGTGCCAGCAGGAAAGCGACAGGCAGTTCCTCCTACGAGCAGTACTTC	CASRKATGSSSYEQYF
TRBJ2-1	NA	TRBV9	TRBD2	TGTGCCAGCAGCGTGGGACTAGCGGGTATGGATGAGCAGTTCTTC	CASSVGLAGMDEQFF
TRBJ1-3	NA	TRBV30	TRBD1	TGTGCCTGGAGGAGGACAGGGGGCTCTGGAAACACCATATATTTT	CAWRRTGGSGNTIYF
TRBJ1-1	few	TRBV7-6	NA	TGTGCCAGCAGCTTAGGACGGGCCACTGAAGCTTTCTTT	CASSLGRATEAFF
TRBJ2-7	many	TRBV7-6	TRBD2	TGTGCCAGCACTAAGAGCGGGAGTGACTACGAGCAGTACTTC	CASTKSGSDYEQYF
TRBJ2-7	many	TRBV7-6	NA	TGTGCCAGCAGCTTGACTAGCAGGGGCTACGAGCAGTACTTC	CASSLTSRGYEQYF
TRBJ2-7	NA	TRBV12-3/TRBV12-4	NA	TGTGCCACCTCGCGGGACCGTACCTACGAGCAGTACTTC	CATSRDRTYEQYF
TRBJ2-3	once	TRBV9	NA	TGTGCCAGCAGCCCGAGAGGTCGGGGTACCACAGATACGCAGTATTTT	CASSPRGRGTTDTQYF
TRBJ2-1	NA	TRBV6-4	TRBD1	TGTGCCAGCAGTGAAAAGGACAGGGGGCAGAATGAGCAGTTCTTC	CASSEKDRGQNEQFF
TRBJ2-2	many	TRBV12-3/TRBV12-4	NA	TGTGCCAGCAGCCCTCAGGGTATCGCGAACACCGGGGAGCTGTTTTTT	CASSPQGIANTGELFF
TRBJ1-2	few	TRBV12-5	NA	TGTGCTAGTGGTGCTGGCACCGGGACGGAGTCCAACTATGGCTACACCTTC	CASGAGTGTESNYGYTF
TRBJ1-1	NA	TRBV6-6	NA	TGTGCCAGCAGTTACCCTGGTAGGGTGGGAGCTTTCTTT	CASSYPGRVGAFF
TRBJ2-3	few	TRBV12-3/TRBV12-4	NA	TGTGCCAGCAGTCCTTTTCGGGGGATAGATACGCAGTATTTT	CASSPFRGIDTQYF
TRBJ2-7	few	TRBV3-1	NA	TGTGCCAGCAGCCACCGGACGGTAATGGGTTCCTACGAGCAGTACTTC	CASSHRTVMGSYEQYF
TRBJ2-4	few	TRBV20-1	TRBD1	TGCAGTGTCGCGGACAGGGCCAAAAACATTCAGTACTTC	CSVADRAKNIQYF
TRBJ2-2	few	TRBV6-2/TRBV6-3	NA	TGTGCCAGCAGTTACTACGGGGAGACCGGGGAGCTGTTTTTT	CASSYYGETGELFF
TRBJ1-2	many	TRBV7-9	TRBD1	TGTGCCAGCAGCGCCCAGGACAGGGGGAATTATGGCTACACCTTC	CASSAQDRGNYGYTF
TRBJ2-1	NA	TRBV2	TRBD1	TGTGCCAGCAGTCCTTCAATCCGGGACAGGGGGCGAAATGAGCAGTTCTTC	CASSPSIRDRGRNEQFF
TRBJ2-5	NA	TRBV20-1	TRBD2	TGCAGTGCTGTCGGGACTAGCGTATCGAAAGAGACCCAGTACTTC	CSAVGTSVSKETQYF
TRBJ2-1	many	TRBV10-3	NA	TGTGCCATCAGTGCGGTCAATGAGCAGTTCTTC	CAISAVNEQFF
TRBJ2-1	many	TRBV6-1	TRBD2	TGTGCCAGCAGTCCACTAGCGGGAGATTATATTGAGCAGTTCTTC	CASSPLAGDYIEQFF
TRBJ2-5	NA	TRBV7-9	NA	TGTGCCAGCAGCTTCTTTCCGATAAGGGAGGAGACCCAGTACTTC	CASSFFPIREETQYF
TRBJ1-1	NA	TRBV2	TRBD1	TGTGCCAGCAGTGATCAAGAGGACAGGGGGCCGAGGAACACTGAAGCTTTCTTT	CASSDQEDRGPRNTEAFF
TRBJ2-1	NA	TRBV7-8	TRBD2	TGTGCCAGCAGCTTAGTCTTGGCTAGCGGGAGTAATGAGCAGTTCTTC	CASSLVLASGSNEQFF
TRBJ2-3	NA	TRBV3-1	NA	TGTGCCAGCAGCCAAGTTTGGGGATCTAGCACAGATACGCAGTATTTT	CASSQVWGSSTDTQYF
TRBJ2-1	many	TRBV6-2/TRBV6-3	TRBD2	TGTGCCAGCAGTTACAAACTAGCGGCCTACAATGAGCAGTTCTTC	CASSYKLAAYNEQFF
TRBJ2-1	few	TRBV11-2	TRBD2	TGTGCCAGCATCTCAGCGGGAGCTACCTACAATGAGCAGTTCTTC	CASISAGATYNEQFF
TRBJ1-2	few	TRBV12-3/TRBV12-4	TRBD1	TGTGCCAGCAGTTTATATGGGACAGGGGGCGCGTGGGACTCTTACACCTTC	CASSLYGTGGAWDSYTF
TRBJ2-7	few	TRBV20-1	TRBD2	TGCAGTGCGGCACCAAGACTAGCGGATAGCTCCTACGAGCAGTACTTC	CSAAPRLADSSYEQYF
TRBJ1-3	many	TRBV7-8	TRBD1	TGTGCCAGCAGCCTCTGGACAGGGCAGAGCTCTGGAAACACCATATATTTT	CASSLWTGQSSGNTIYF
TRBJ1-3	few	TRBV24-1	NA	TGTGCCACCAGTGACACCCAGGGGTCGGGGGTCGACACCATATATTTT	CATSDTQGSGVDTIYF